The clone carrying this T cell receptor beta chain occurred many times. Its antigen remains unknown. The CDR3 sequence is 17 residues long. The J segment lost 3 bases and the V segment lost 2 bases, leaving 11 bases of the junction unmatched. Germline CDR1 is SGHAT and CDR2 is FQNNGV. Clinical symptoms, serum thyroxine and TRAb, thyroid ultrasound and orbital computed tomography together formed the diagnostic basis. Researchers took RNA transcripts and amplified the TCR beta CDR3 regions from them. First-round RT-PCR of the TCR CDR3 relied on the HTBI primer set. TCRdb redid the calling of the multiplex PCR reads with MiXCR, one entry per CDR3 protein. The table has roughly 700,000 distinct CDR3 sequences, around 15% seen once. The source of the sample is a study of T cells in Graves' hyperthyroidism and ophthalmopathy. Points from the study as a whole: In the blood, most expanded thyroid clonotypes above 0.001 appeared as well. A 13 V-J signature model discriminated ophthalmopathy versus stable hyperthyroidism.

Sequencing was performed on blood. The chain is built from TRBV11-2 and TRBJ2-7, with 9 positions matching TRBD1. This clonotype originated in a woman younger than 30 with Graves' hyperthyroidism. The CDR3 sequence is CASSLNPSVTGGYEQYF. CDR3 DNA sequence: TGTGCCAGCAGCTTAAACCCCTCCGTGACAGGGGGCTACGAGCAGTACTTC.